This TCR beta chain was sequenced during a study of blood T cell repertoires in COVID-19 (dated by TCRdb to about 2020). About the full investigation: Samples covering the acute and convalescent phases of COVID-19 were provided by collaborators in the United States, Italy and Spain. The prospective study material was composed of cDNA or gDNA derived from T cells, B-cell-depleted T cells, or PBMCs. The dataset comprised deeply sampled blood TCRbeta repertoires from subjects exposed to, actively infected with, or recovered from COVID-19. A freely available public database, intended as a resource for researchers studying the immune response to SARS-CoV-2, is where the repertoires were released. The samples were drawn from two sources: the first 160 participants of the ongoing ImmuneRACE study, and over 1,000 subjects contributed by 6 global collaborators. Sample metadata almost always included a de-identified subject ID, COVID-19 status, age in years and sex. Where HLA class I and class II types were available, the types were taken from metadata supplied by the sample provider, not from assay-based typing. Points the paper makes about the study in general: Clinical and demographic metadata were provided uncurated, with the amount varying by source and participant.

TCRbeta CDR3 regions were amplified from genomic DNA by means of the immunoSEQ Assay, a bias-controlled multiplex PCR. Per the authors' processing: The number of nucleated cells in each sample was estimated by amplification of reference gene primers within the assay. To quantify the absolute abundance of each unique TCRbeta CDR3 rearrangement, sequence reads were collapsed and filtered. For each sample, productive Simpson clonality was calculated as the square root of Simpson's diversity index across productive rearrangements. TCRdb's version of the immuneACCESS table is confined to in-frame rearrangements and falls short of the full clone set. An unresolved V gene accounts for under half of the shortfall where checked; the remainder is of unknown origin. V and J calls and clone size are those listed in that table; D and trimming were worked out from the DNA. Within this sample are 50,000 to 80,000 clones, with 88% of them counted one time only. Less than 55% of the sample is held by the ten biggest clonotypes.

In Seattle, one collaborating source enrolled patients while the infection was active and tracked those patients longitudinally over the course of disease. Collaborating institutions collected whole blood in K2EDTA tubes following their own protocols. For TCRbeta analysis, collaborators shipped samples as frozen whole blood, isolated PBMCs, or DNA extracted from either of those sample types. Details on this clone: The antigen it recognizes is unknown. Qualities for individual bases were not recorded, and no much larger clone is one base off.

The germline V gene specifies WSHSY as CDR1 and SAAADI as CDR2. The CDR3 holds 14 amino acids from the cysteine to the phenylalanine. CDR3 DNA is the only sequence kept; it has 42 bases, read in frame from the first base. The germline V end is reduced by 6 bases and the J end by 9 bases; junction bases left unmatched: 3. This clonotype was sampled from a woman in her sixties with COVID-19, enrolled during active disease. Here the chain combines TRBV10-2 and TRBJ2-1, and TRBD2 aligns with 15 junction nucleotides. The specimen sequenced was peripheral blood. The CDR3 protein is CASSGTSGRTEQFF. In nucleotides, the sequence is TGCGCCAGCAGCGGGACTAGCGGGAGGACTGAGCAGTTCTTC.